The 7 T cell receptor beta chains below were found in one sample sequenced in a study of blood T cell repertoires in COVID-19. Repertoires were generated with immunoSEQ multiplex PCR, while TCRdb's copy carries only in-frame clones and drops some. The sample comprises tens of thousands of clones, about nine tenths of which are singletons, and approximately 8% rests with the top ten. Input material: peripheral blood. The receptors come from a man aged 55 to 69 with active COVID-19.

The chain has TRBV6-5 and TRBJ2-1; 7 bases match TRBD2. The length of the CDR3 is 16 residues. V trimming: 0 bases; J trimming: 3 bases; junction bases outside the gene matches: 5. In germline, CDR1 is MNHEY, CDR2 SVGAGI. CDR3 nucleotides: TGTGCCAGCAGTTACTCGGGGCGGGAGTTCTACAATGAGCAGTTCTTC. This codes for CASSYSGREFYNEQFF.

The CDR3 nucleotides read TGTGCCACCAGCGGAACCGGGACAGGGTACGAGCAGTACTTC. Encoded protein: CATSGTGTGYEQYF. The J gene is TRBJ2-7, the V gene TRBV15, with 9 bases fitting TRBD1. V shed 5 bases, J shed 4 bases, and the junction held 6 bases outside the gene matches. Germline V gene sequence: CDR1 LNHNV, CDR2 YYDKDF (reference sequence). The CDR3 totals 14 residues.

In its sample, this clone was seen a few times. The chain uses TRBV4-1 and TRBJ2-7; D gene uncertain. The CDR3 totals 14 residues. The V gene's germline CDR1 is MGHRA and CDR2 YSYEKL. V lost 1 base to trimming and J lost 3 bases, with 10 bases between them. The CDR3 loop reads CASSQVDINYEQYF. The DNA for the CDR3 is TGCGCCAGCAGCCAAGTCGACATTAACTACGAGCAGTACTTC.

This rearrangement joins TRBV7-3 to TRBJ2-1, with D possibly TRBD2 on 7 matching bases. Trimming took off 3 bases at V and 8 bases at J, with 14 bases between the two ends. In germline, CDR1 is SGHTA, CDR2 FQGTGA. This CDR3 is built from 14 residues. For the CDR3, the DNA is TGTGCCAGCAGCTTGAGGGGGAGGGCCCATGAGCAGTTCTTC. Residues: CASSLRGRAHEQFF.

Points on this clone: A read error may produce the germline difference seen at one junction end. The chain has TRBV6-6 and TRBJ2-7, with D possibly TRBD1 on 5 matching bases. In germline, CDR1 is MNHNY, CDR2 SVGAGI (reference sequence). This CDR3 spans 12 amino acids. The CDR3: CASSYSTRQSEF. DNA for the CDR3: TGTGCCAGCAGTTACTCGACGCGACAGTCCGAGTTC.

This chain joins TRBV7-9 and TRBJ1-5, with a tentative D call TRBD1 (5 bases). V dropped 7 bases and J dropped 9 bases, with 13 bases sitting between them. This CDR3 comprises 12 residues. The germline gives CDR1 SEHNR, CDR2 FQNEAQ (reference sequence). The CDR3 loop reads CASTMLGGPQHF. CDR3 nucleotides: TGTGCCAGCACCATGCTGGGGGGGCCCCAGCATTTT.

The table lists this clone with a few counts. The CDR3 loop is CASTAPDRPQETQYF. The CDR3 nucleotides are TGTGCCAGCACCGCTCCTGACAGACCACAAGAGACCCAGTACTTC. J is TRBJ2-5 and V is TRBV28; possible D gene TRBD1, 5 bases. Germline V gene data show CDR1 as MDHEN and CDR2 as SYDVKM. CDR3 length equals 15 residues. The V gene lost 7 bases and the J gene lost 2 bases, with 17 bases spanning the gap. Supplemented by reference TRBV28 and TRBJ2-5, the full variable domain reads DVKVTQSSRYLVKRTGEKVFLECVQDMDHENMFWYRQDPGLGLRLIYFSYDVKMKEKGDIPEGYSVSREKKERFSLILESASTNQTSMYLCASTAPDRPQETQYFGPGTRLLVL.